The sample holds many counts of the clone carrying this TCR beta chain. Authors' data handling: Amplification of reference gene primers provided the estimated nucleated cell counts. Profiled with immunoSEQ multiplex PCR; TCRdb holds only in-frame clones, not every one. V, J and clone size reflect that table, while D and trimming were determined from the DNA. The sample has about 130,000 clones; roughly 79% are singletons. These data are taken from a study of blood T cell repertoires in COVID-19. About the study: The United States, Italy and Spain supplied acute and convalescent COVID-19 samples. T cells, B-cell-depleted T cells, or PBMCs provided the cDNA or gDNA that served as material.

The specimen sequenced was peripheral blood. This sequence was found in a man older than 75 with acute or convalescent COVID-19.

CDR3 sequence reads: CASSLGTFSLTLRGGAYEQYF. CDR3 nucleotides: TGTGCCAGCAGTTTGGGGACGTTCTCACTGACCCTTCGCGGGGGGGCCTACGAGCAGTACTTC. V is TRBV28 and J is TRBJ2-7, with TRBD2 identical over 9 bases. CDR3 length equals 21 residues. CDR1 is MDHEN, CDR2 SYDVKM, per germline. V shed 3 bases and J 2 bases; nucleotides not matched to a gene: 23.